This TCR beta chain came from a study of vaccination effects on CD4 cells after COVID-19 (dated 2022 in TCRdb). Regarding the complete study: Across the study, the median time from the second dose to post-vaccine sampling was 72 days (range 14 to 241). SARS-CoV-2 spike-specific CD4+ TCR repertoires from before and after mRNA vaccination were compared in COVID-19 convalescent patients and in infection-naive vaccine recipients. Altogether, some 10 COVID-19 convalescent patients and several SARS-CoV-2-naive healthy vaccine recipients made up the full study. Cultures from other donors in the study were sequenced with the Oncomine TCR Beta short-read assay on an Illumina iSeq 100. Paper-wide results and their limitations: Among healthy vaccine recipients, nearly all vaccine-induced clones were SARS-CoV-2 mono-reactive, and only 1 of 255 was cross-reactive with common cold coronaviruses. The study was limited by a small number of convalescent patients and lacked early post-infection timepoints. At late post-vaccination timepoints, both infection-induced and vaccine-induced clones showed marked clonal contraction, consistent with waning T cell responses.

According to the germline V gene (reference sequence), CDR1 reads LNHDA and CDR2 reads SQIVND. The CDR3 sequence holds 15 residues, the cysteine and phenylalanine included. The kept DNA is CDR3 alone, 45 bases in frame from the first base. The junction carries 13 bases between V and J, which are trimmed by 6 bases and 0 bases respectively. To identify antigen-specific CD4+ T cell clonotypes by their expansion, the ViraFEST assay first stimulated PBMC with viral peptide pools and then applied TCR sequencing. After roughly 11 days of culture, CD4+ T cells were isolated with the EasySep CD4+ T cell isolation kit. Participants received two doses of either the BNT162b2 or the mRNA-1273 mRNA SARS-CoV-2 vaccine. Healthy vaccine recipients had no prior SARS-CoV-2 infection, confirmed by negative nucleocapsid antibodies before and after vaccination. About 2.1 million PBMC per well were cultured in IMDM with around 5% human AB serum, 10 IU/ml IL-2 and gentamicin, plus 10 ug/ml peptides. Half of the culture medium was replaced with fresh IL-2-containing medium on days 3 and 7. Unless noted otherwise, every peptide stimulation condition was grown in triplicate wells. Using Ficoll-Paque Plus gradient centrifugation, PBMC were separated from whole blood and then either used fresh or cryopreserved at -140C. The overlapping peptide pools covered the spike proteins of SARS-CoV-2 as well as those of the common cold coronaviruses HCoV-NL63, HCoV-OC43 and HCoV-229E. The QIAamp micro DNA kit was used to extract genomic DNA from the cultured CD4+ T cells.

The method behind the library was the immunoSEQ multiplex PCR assay. DNA from the cultured, isolated CD4+ T cells was subjected to TCR beta CDR3 sequencing. In the original analysis: Non-productive TCR sequences were removed, reads were trimmed to the CDR3 region, and CDR3s of at least 7 amino acids were retained. Antigen-specific clonotypes were identified with the MANAFEST web app by comparing expansion in peptide wells against reference cultures. Positive clones required FDR<0.05 expansion versus reference and all other wells, odds ratio above 5, and frequency above 0.1% in two replicate wells. Cross-reactive clonotypes were defined as significantly expanded in SARS-CoV-2 spike wells and in at least one common cold coronavirus spike condition. Levenshtein distance calculated with the stringdist R package was used to assess CDR3 similarity, and unrooted trees were constructed with ape in R 3.6.1. TCRdb carries this immuneACCESS record with in-frame sequences only. Its versions omit some clonotypes, under half of them owing to an unresolved V gene in the studies checked, with the rest unexplained. From that table come the V and J calls and clone size; the DNA was used to work out D and trimming. The sample table records more than 9,500 clones; roughly 70% of these occur just once. The ten largest clonotypes hold about 9.1% of the sample.

A word on this clone: The antigen this receptor binds is unknown. The record has no base qualities; no much larger clone is one base away.

The V and J segments used are TRBV19 and TRBJ2-3; TRBD1 is possibly the D segment (5 matching bases). This clonotype was obtained from a human donor who received a COVID-19 vaccine. Source: CD4+ T cells from PBMCs cultured with SARS-CoV-2 spike peptides, taken after COVID-19 vaccination. This specimen's cell subset or site label, interpreted: SARS-CoV-2 spike overlapping peptide pool stimulation. The encoded CDR3 is CASREAGFSTDTQYF. The sequenced DNA: TGTGCCAGTAGGGAAGCAGGGTTTAGCACAGATACGCAGTATTTT. Full variable domain (CDR3 extended with the reference TRBV19 and TRBJ2-3 proteins): DGGITQSPKYLFRKEGQNVTLSCEQNLNHDAMYWYRQDPGQGLRLIYYSQIVNDFQKGDIAEGYSVSREKKESFPLTVTSAQKNPTAFYLCASREAGFSTDTQYFGPGTRLTVL.